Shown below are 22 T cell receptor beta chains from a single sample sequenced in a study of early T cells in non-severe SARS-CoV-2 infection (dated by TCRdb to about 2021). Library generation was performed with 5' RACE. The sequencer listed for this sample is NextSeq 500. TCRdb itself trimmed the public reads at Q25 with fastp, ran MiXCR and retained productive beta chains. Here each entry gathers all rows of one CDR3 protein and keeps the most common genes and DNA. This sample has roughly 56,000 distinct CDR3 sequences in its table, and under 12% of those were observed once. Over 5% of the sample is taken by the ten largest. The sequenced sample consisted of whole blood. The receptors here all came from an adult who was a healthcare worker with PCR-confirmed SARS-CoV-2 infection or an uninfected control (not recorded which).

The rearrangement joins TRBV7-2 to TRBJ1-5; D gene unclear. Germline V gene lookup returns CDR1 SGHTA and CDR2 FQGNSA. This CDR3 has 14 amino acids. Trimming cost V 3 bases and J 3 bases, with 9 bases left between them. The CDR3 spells CASSFGQSNQPQHF. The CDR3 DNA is TGTGCCAGCAGCTTTGGTCAGTCCAATCAGCCCCAGCATTTT. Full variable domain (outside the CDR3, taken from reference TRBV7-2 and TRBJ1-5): GAGVSQSPSNKVTEKGKDVELRCDPISGHTALYWYRQSLGQGLEFLIYFQGNSAPDKSGLPSDRFSAERTGGSVSTLTIQRTQQEDSAVYLCASSFGQSNQPQHFGDGTRLSIL.

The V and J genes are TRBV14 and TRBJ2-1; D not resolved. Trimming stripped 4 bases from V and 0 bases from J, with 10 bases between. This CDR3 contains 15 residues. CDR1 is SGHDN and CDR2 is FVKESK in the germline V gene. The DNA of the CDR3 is TGTGCCAGCAGCCCTATTATGAGCTCCTACAATGAGCAGTTCTTC. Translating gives CASSPIMSSYNEQFF.

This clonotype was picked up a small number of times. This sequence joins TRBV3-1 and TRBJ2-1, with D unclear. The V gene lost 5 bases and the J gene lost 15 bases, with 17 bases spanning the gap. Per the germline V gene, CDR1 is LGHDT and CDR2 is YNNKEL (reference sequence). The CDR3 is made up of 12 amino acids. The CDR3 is CASSFPSAPPFF. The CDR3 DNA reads TGTGCCAGCAGCTTTCCCAGCGCACCCCCGTTCTTC.

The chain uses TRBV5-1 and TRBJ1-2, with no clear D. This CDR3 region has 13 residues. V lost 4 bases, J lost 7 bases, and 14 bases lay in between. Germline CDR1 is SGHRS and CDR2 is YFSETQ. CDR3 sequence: CASSADVGGGYTF. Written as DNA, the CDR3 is TGCGCCAGCAGCGCGGACGTGGGAGGTGGCTACACCTTC.

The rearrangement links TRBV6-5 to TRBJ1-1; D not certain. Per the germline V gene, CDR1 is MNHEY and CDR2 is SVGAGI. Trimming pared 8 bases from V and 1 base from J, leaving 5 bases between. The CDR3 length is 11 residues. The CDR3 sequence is CASLGNTEAFF. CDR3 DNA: TGTGCCAGCCTTGGGAACACTGAAGCTTTCTTT.

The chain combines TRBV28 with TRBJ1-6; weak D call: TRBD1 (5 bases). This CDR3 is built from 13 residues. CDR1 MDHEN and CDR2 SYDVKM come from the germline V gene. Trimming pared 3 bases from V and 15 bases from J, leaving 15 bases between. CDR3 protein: CASSFLQVPVLHF. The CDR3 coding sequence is TGTGCCAGCAGTTTCTTACAGGTTCCGGTCCTCCACTTT.

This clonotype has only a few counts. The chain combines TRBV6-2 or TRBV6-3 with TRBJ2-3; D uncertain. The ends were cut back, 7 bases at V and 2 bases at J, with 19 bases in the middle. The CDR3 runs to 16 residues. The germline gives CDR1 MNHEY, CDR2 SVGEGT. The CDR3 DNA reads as TGTGCCAGCACCTCCGGGTTTCTGGCGGACACAGATACGCAGTATTTT. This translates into CASTSGFLADTDTQYF.

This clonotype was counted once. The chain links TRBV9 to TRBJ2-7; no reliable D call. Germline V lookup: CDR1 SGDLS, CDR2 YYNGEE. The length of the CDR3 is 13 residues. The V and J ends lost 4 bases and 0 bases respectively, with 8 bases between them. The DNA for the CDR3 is TGTGCCAGCAGCCCTAAGGACTCCTACGAGCAGTACTTC. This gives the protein CASSPKDSYEQYF. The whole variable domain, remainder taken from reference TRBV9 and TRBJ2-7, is DSGVTQTPKHLITATGQRVTLRCSPRSGDLSVYWYQQSLDQGLQFLIQYYNGEERAKGNILERFSAQQFPDLHSELNLSSLELGDSALYFCASSPKDSYEQYFGPGTRLTVT.

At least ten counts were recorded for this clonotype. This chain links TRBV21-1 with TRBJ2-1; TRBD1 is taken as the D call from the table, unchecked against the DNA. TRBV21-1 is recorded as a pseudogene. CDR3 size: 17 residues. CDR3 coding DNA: TGTGCCAGCAGCAAAAGGGTAGCGCCGGAGATCTACAATGAGCAGTTCTTC. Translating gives CASSKRVAPEIYNEQFF.

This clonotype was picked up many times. The CDR3: CSAGLGDEQFF. The CDR3 DNA reads as TGCAGCGCGGGACTAGGCGATGAGCAGTTCTTC. The chain couples TRBV29-1 to TRBJ2-1, with 8 bases matching TRBD2. Germline V gene lookup returns CDR1 SQVTM and CDR2 ANQGSEA. The length of the CDR3 is 11 residues. Unmatched junction bases numbered 4, after V lost 7 bases and J lost 8 bases.

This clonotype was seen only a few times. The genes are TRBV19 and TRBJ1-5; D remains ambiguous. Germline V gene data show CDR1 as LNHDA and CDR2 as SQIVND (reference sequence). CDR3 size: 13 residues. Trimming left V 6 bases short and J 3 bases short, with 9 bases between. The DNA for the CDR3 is TGTGCCAGTAGCTGGGTGATCAATCAGCCCCAGCATTTT. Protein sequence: CASSWVINQPQHF. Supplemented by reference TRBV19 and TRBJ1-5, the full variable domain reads DGGITQSPKYLFRKEGQNVTLSCEQNLNHDAMYWYRQDPGQGLRLIYYSQIVNDFQKGDIAEGYSVSREKKESFPLTVTSAQKNPTAFYLCASSWVINQPQHFGDGTRLSIL.

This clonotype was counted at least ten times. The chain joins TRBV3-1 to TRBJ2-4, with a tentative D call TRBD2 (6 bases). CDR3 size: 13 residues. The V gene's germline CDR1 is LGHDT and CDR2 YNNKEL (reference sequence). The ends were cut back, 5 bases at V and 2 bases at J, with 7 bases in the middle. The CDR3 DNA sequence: TGTGCCAGCAGCGGGAGGCCCAAAAACATTCAGTACTTC. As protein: CASSGRPKNIQYF.

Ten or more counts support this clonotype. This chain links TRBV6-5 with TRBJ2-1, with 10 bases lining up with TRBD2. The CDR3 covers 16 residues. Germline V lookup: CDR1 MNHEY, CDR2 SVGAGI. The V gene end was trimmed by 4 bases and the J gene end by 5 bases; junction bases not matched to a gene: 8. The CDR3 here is CASSSLTSGENNEQFF. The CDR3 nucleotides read TGTGCCAGCAGTTCCCTCACTAGCGGGGAAAACAATGAGCAGTTCTTC.

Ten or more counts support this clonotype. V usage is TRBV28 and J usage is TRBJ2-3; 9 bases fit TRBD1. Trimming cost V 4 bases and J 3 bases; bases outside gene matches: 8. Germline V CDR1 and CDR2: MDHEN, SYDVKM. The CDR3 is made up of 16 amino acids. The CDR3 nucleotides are TGTGCCAGCAGTTCGGTCCGACAGGGGGGGACAGATACGCAGTATTTT. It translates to CASSSVRQGGTDTQYF.

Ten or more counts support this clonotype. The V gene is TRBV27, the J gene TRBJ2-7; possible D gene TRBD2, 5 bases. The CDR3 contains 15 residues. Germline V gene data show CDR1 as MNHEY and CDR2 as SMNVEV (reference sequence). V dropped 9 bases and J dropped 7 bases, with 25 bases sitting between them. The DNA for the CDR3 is TGTGCCAGTCAAAACAACGGACTCGGGCCGGGAGAGCAGTACTTC. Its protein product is CASQNNGLGPGEQYF.

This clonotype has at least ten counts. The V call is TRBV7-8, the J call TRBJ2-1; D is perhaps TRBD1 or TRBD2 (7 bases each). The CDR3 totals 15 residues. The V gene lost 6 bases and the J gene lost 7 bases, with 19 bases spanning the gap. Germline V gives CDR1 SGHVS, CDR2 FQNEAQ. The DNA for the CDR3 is TGTGCCAGCAGTCGCAGGGGGGGAGAGGGGAATGAGCAGTTCTTC. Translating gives CASSRRGGEGNEQFF.

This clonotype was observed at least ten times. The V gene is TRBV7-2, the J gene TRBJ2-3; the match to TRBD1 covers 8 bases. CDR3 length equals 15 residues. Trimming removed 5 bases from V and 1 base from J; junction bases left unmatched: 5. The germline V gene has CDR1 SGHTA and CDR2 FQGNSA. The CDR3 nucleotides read TGTGCCAGCAGCAGCAGGGGGCAGGGCACAGATACGCAGTATTTT. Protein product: CASSSRGQGTDTQYF.

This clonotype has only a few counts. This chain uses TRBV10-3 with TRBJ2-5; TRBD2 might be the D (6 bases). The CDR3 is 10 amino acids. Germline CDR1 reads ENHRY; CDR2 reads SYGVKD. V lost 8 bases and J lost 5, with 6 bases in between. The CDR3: CAIGRETQYF. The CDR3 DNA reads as TGTGCCATCGGGAGGGAGACCCAGTACTTC.

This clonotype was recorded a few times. CDR3 sequence: CASSRQRTSGSFTDTQYF. In DNA, the CDR3 is TGCGCCAGCAGCCGTCAAAGGACTAGCGGTTCCTTCACAGATACGCAGTATTTT. V gene TRBV5-1 combines with J gene TRBJ2-3; 10 positions match TRBD2. V was pared by 4 bases and J by 2 bases, with 13 bases of the junction left unmatched. The germline CDR1 and CDR2 sequences are SGHRS and YFSETQ. This CDR3 comprises 18 residues.

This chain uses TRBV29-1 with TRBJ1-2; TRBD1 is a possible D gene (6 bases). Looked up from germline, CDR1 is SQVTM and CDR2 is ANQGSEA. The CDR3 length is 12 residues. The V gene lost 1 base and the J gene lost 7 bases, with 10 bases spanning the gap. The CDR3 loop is CSVEAYRAGYTF. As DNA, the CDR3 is TGCAGCGTTGAAGCCTACAGGGCTGGCTACACCTTC.

The CDR3 loop is CASSQVFDNEQFF. CDR3 DNA sequence: TGCGCCAGCAGCCAAGTCTTTGACAATGAGCAGTTCTTC. The J gene is TRBJ2-1, the V gene TRBV4-1; D is undetermined. The ends were cut back, 1 base at V and 5 bases at J, with 6 bases in the middle. Germline loops: CDR1 MGHRA, CDR2 YSYEKL. The CDR3 extends over 13 amino acids.

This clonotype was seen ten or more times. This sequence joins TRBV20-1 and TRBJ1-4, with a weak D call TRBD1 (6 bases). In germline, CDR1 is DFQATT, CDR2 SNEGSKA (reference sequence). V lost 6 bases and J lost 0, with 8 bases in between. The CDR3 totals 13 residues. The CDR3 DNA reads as TGCAGTGCCGACAGGTCAACTAATGAAAAACTGTTTTTT. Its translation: CSADRSTNEKLFF.